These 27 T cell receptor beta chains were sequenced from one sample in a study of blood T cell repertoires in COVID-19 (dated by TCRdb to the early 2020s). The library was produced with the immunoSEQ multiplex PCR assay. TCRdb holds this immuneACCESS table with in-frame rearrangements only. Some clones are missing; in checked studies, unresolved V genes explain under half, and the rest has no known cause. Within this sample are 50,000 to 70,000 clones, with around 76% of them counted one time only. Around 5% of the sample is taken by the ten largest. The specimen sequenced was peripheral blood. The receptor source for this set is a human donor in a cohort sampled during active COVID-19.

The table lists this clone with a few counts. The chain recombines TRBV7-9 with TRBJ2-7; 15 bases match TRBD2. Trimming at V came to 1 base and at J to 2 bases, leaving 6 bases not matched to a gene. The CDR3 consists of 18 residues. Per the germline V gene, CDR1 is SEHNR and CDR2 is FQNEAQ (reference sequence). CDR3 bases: TGTGCCAGCAGCTTAGTGGGACTAGCGGGAGGTAGTCCCTACGAGCAGTACTTC. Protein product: CASSLVGLAGGSPYEQYF.

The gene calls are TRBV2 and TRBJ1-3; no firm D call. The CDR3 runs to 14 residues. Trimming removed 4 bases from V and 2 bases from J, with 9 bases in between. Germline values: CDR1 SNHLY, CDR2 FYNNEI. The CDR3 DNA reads TGTGCCAGCAGTGTATTGGTAGCTGGAAACACCATATATTTT. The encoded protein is CASSVLVAGNTIYF.

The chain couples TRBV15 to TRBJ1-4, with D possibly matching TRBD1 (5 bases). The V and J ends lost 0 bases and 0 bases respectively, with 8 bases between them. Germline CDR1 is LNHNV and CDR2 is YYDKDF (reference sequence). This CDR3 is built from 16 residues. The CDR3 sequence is CATSRDRGSTNEKLFF. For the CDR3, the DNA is TGTGCCACCAGCAGAGATAGGGGATCAACTAATGAAAAACTGTTTTTT.

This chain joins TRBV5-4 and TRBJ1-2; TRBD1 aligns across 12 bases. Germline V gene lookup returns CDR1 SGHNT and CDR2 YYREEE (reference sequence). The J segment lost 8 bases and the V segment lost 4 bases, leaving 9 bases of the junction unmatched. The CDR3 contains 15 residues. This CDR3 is CASSPGQGARSGYTF. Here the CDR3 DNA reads TGTGCCAGCAGCCCGGGACAGGGGGCCCGTTCCGGCTACACCTTC.

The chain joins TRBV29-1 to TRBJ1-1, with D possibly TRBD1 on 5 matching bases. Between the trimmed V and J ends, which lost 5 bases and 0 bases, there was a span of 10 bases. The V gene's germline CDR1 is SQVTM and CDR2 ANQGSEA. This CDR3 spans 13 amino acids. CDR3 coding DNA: TGCAGCGTTTACAGGCCGGTGAACACTGAAGCTTTCTTT. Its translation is CSVYRPVNTEAFF.

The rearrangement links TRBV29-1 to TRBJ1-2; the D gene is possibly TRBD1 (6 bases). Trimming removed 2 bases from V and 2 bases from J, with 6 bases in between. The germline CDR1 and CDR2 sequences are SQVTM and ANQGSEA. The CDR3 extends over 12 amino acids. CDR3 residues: CSVEQGNYGYTF. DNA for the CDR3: TGCAGCGTTGAACAGGGGAACTATGGCTACACCTTC.

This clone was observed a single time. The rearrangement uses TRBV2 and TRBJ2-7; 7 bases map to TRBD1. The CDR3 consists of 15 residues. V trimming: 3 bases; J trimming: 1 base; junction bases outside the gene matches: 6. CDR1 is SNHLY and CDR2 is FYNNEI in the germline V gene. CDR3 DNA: TGTGCCAGCAGTGACGACAGGGATTTATCCTACGAGCAGTACTTC. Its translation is CASSDDRDLSYEQYF.

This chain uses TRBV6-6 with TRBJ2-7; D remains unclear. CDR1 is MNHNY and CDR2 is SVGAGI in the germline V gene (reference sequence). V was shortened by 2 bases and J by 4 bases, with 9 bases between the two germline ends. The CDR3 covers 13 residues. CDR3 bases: TGTGCCAGCAGTTACGACACCAAATACGAGCAGTACTTC. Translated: CASSYDTKYEQYF.

CDR3 nucleotides: TGTGCCAGCAGCTTTCAGGGGATCGCCTATGGCTACACCTTC. Protein product: CASSFQGIAYGYTF. The chain has TRBV5-6 and TRBJ1-2, with D perhaps TRBD1 (6 bases). The CDR3 extends over 14 amino acids. Trimming took 2 bases from V and 4 from J, leaving 12 bases between them. Germline V CDR1 and CDR2: SGHDT, YYEEEE.

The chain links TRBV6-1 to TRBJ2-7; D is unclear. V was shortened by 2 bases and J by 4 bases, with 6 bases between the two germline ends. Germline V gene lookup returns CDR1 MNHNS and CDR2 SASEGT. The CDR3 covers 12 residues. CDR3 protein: CASSELRYEQYF. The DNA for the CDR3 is TGTGCCAGCAGTGAATTGAGGTACGAGCAGTACTTC.

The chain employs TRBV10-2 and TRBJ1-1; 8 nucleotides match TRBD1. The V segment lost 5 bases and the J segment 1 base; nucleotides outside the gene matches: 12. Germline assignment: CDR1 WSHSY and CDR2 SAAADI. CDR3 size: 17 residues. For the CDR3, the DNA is TGCGCCAGCAGTTACCCGATGACAGGGGCAGCGAACACTGAAGCTTTCTTT. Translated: CASSYPMTGAANTEAFF.

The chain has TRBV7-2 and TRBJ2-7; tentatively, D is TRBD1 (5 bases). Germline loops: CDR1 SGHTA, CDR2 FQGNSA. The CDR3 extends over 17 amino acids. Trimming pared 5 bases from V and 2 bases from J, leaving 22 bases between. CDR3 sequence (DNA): TGTGCCAGCAGCATTCCAACAGGCGAGCCTTTTCCCTACGAGCAGTACTTC. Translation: CASSIPTGEPFPYEQYF.

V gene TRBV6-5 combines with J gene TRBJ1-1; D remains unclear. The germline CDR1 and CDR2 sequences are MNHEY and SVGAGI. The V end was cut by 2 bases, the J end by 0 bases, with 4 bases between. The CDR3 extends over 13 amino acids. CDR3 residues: CASSYEMNTEAFF. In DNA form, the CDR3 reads TGTGCCAGCAGTTACGAGATGAACACTGAAGCTTTCTTT.

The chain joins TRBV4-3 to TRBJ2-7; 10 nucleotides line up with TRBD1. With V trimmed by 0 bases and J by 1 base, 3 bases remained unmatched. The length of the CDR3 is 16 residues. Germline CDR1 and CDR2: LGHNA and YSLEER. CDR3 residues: CASSQDRTGGSYEQYF. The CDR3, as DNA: TGCGCCAGCAGCCAAGATCGGACAGGGGGATCCTACGAGCAGTACTTC.

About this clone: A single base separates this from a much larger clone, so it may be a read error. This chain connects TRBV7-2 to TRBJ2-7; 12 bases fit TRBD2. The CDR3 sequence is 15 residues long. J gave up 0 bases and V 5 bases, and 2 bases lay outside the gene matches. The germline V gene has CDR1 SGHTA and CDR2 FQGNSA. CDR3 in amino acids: CASSPTSGSSYEQYF. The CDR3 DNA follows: TGTGCCAGCAGCCCGACTAGCGGGAGCTCCTACGAGCAGTACTTC.

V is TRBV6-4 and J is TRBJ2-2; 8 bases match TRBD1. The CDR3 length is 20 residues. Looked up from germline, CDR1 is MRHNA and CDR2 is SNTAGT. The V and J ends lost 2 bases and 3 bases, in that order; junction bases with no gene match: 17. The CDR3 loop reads CASSDPHYLGQGIDTGELFF. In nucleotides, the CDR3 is TGTGCCAGCAGTGACCCGCACTATCTTGGACAGGGAATAGACACCGGGGAGCTGTTTTTT.

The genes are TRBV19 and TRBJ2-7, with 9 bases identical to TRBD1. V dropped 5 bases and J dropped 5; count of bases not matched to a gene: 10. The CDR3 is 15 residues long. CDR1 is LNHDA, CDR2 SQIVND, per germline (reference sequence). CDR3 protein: CASSEGTGGFDEQYF. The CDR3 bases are TGTGCCAGTAGTGAGGGCACAGGGGGCTTCGACGAGCAGTACTTC. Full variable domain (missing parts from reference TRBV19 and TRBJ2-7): DGGITQSPKYLFRKEGQNVTLSCEQNLNHDAMYWYRQDPGQGLRLIYYSQIVNDFQKGDIAEGYSVSREKKESFPLTVTSAQKNPTAFYLCASSEGTGGFDEQYFGPGTRLTVT.

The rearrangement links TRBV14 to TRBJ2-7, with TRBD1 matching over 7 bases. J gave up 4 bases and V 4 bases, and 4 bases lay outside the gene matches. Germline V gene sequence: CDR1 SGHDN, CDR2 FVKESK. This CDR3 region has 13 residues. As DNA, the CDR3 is TGTGCCAGCAGCCGGGACAGACTTTACGAGCAGTACTTC. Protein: CASSRDRLYEQYF.

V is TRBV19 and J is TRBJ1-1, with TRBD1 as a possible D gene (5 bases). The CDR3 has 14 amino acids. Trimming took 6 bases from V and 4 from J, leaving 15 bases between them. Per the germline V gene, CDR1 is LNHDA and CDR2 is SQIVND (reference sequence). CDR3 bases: TGTGCCAGTAGGGTCGTTGGGGGAGGCACTGAAGCTTTCTTT. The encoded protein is CASRVVGGGTEAFF.

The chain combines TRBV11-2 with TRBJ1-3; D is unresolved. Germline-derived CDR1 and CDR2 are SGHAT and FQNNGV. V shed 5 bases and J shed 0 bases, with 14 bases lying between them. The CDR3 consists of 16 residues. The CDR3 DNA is TGTGCCAGCAGCCTTCGGCAGGCCCACTCTGGAAACACCATATATTTT. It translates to CASSLRQAHSGNTIYF.

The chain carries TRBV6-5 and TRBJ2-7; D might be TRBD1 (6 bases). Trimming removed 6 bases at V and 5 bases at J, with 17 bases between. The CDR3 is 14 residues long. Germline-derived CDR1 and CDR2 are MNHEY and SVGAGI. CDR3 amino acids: CASRMVVGAHEQYF. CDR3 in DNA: TGTGCCAGCAGAATGGTTGTGGGGGCCCACGAGCAGTACTTC.

This CDR3 is CASSLVQGAQGNTIYF. In DNA, the CDR3 is TGTGCCAGCAGCTTAGTACAGGGGGCGCAAGGAAACACCATATATTTT. The chain links TRBV7-9 to TRBJ1-3; 9 bases match TRBD1. V dropped 1 base and J dropped 4; count of bases not matched to a gene: 5. This CDR3 has 16 amino acids. CDR1 SEHNR and CDR2 FQNEAQ come from the germline V gene (reference sequence).

The CDR3 loop reads CASSDLAGNTEAFF. The CDR3 DNA reads TGCGCCAGCAGTGATCTGGCAGGGAACACTGAAGCTTTCTTT. The genes are TRBV10-2 and TRBJ1-1; no firm D call. The V end lost 3 bases, the J end lost 1 base, and 9 bases lay between the germline ends. The germline V gene encodes CDR1 WSHSY and CDR2 SAAADI. This CDR3 spans 14 amino acids.

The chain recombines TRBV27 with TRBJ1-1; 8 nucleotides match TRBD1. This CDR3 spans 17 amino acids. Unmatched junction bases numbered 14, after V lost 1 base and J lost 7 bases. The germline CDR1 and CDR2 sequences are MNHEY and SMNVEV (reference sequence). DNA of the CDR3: TGTGCCAGCAGTTTATTGTGGCGACAGGGGATTAAGAATGAAGCTTTCTTT. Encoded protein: CASSLLWRQGIKNEAFF.

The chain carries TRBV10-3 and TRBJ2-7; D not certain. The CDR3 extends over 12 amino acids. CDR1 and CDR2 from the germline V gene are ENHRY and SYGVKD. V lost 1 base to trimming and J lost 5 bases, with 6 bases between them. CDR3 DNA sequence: TGTGCCATCAGTGAGTTCAGTGACGAGCAGTACTTC. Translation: CAISEFSDEQYF.

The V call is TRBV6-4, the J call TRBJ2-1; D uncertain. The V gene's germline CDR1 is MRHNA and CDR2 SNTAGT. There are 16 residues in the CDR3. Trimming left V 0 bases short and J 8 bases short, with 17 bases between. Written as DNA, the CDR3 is TGTGCCAGCAGTGACTCATTCGTGAGGCGGTTCGATGAGCAGTTCTTC. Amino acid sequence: CASSDSFVRRFDEQFF.

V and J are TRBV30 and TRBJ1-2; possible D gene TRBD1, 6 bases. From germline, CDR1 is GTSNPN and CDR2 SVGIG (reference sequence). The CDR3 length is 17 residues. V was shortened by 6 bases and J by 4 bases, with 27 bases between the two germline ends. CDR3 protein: CACPKIEDGQISYGYTF. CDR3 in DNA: TGTGCCTGCCCCAAGATCGAGGATGGACAGATCTCCTATGGCTACACCTTC.